This T cell receptor beta chain was found in a study of T-cell reconstitution after alpha-beta-depleted transplantation in children. The CDR3 runs 13 residues. Trimming cost V 2 bases and J 7 bases, with 6 bases left between them. Germline V lookup: CDR1 MNHEY, CDR2 SVGEGT. Preparation of the TCRbeta library involved a method that used unique molecular identifiers. TCRdb processed the PCR reads anew with MiXCR; each CDR3 protein has one entry. The sample carries some 220,000 distinct CDR3 sequences, approximately 9.5% recorded once. This clonotype was recorded many times. Sample: PBMCs from the stem cell graft donor, taken from the stem cell graft. The chain recombines TRBV6-2 or TRBV6-3 with TRBJ1-6; D gene ambiguous. The sequence was obtained from a human donor who donated a stem cell graft to a child with acute lymphoblastic leukemia. The CDR3 DNA is TGTGCCAGCAGTTACAGGGAAAATTCACCCCTCCACTTT. Protein: CASSYRENSPLHF.